This T cell receptor beta chain came from a study of neoadjuvant nivolumab and ipilimumab in lung cancer. Whole-study findings and limits: Blood richness before therapy tracked richness in tumors resected after neoadjuvant therapy. TCR clonality did not significantly correlate with pathologic tumor regression. From pretherapy to surgery, tumor richness and clonality rose with dual therapy.

Sequencing was performed with immunoSEQ multiplex PCR; in TCRdb, only in-frame clones are kept and a portion is missing. Among about 28,000 clones listed, over 80% were seen once. The V gene lost 3 bases and the J gene lost 2 bases, with 15 bases spanning the gap. CDR3 length: 15 residues. CDR1 and CDR2 (germline): SGHDT, YYEEEE. Of note for this clone: Its specificity is unknown.

V and J are TRBV5-6 and TRBJ2-7, with D possibly matching TRBD1 (6 bases). The clonotype comes from an adult with non-small cell lung cancer. This material consisted of tumor tissue, taken after neoadjuvant nivolumab, alone or with ipilimumab, at or shortly before surgery. The CDR3 loop reads CASSYRVSPTYEQYF. CDR3 nucleotides: TGTGCCAGCAGCTACAGGGTATCCCCTACCTACGAGCAGTACTTC.